This TCR beta chain was captured by sequencing in a study of beta chain features in type 1 diabetes listed by TCRdb under 2018. A note on the overall study: Mean age, gender distribution, total cell number and subset yield were not different between patients and healthy donors. A total of just under 110,000,000 sorted cells were examined across all samples, and RNA yield correlated strongly with the number of cells per subset. Naive and central memory subsets were obtained from all 30 or so donors, but regulatory and stem cell-like memory subsets were isolated from only 8 patients and roughly eight healthy donors. The study compared TCRB repertoires of sorted circulating CD4+ T cell subsets between recently diagnosed type 1 diabetes patients and matched healthy donors.

All of the isolated RNA was reverse transcribed with the High Capacity cDNA Reverse Transcription Kit, so expressed TCRB transcripts were sequenced. Deep immunoSEQ sequencing was performed on naive, central memory and regulatory T cell samples, with an average of about 3.6 million total reads per sample. After sorted cells were lysed in RLT buffer, RNA was extracted with DNase-treated RNeasy Micro or Mini kits, with the choice depending on cell number. Each cell subset was processed on its own to prevent cross-contamination, while patient and healthy donor samples were processed together. The immunoSEQ multiplex PCR was used to amplify TCRB sequences from cDNA, generating 87-bp fragments that spanned the CDR3 region. Sequencing of the amplicons was done on the Illumina HiSeq platform. As for how the authors treated the data: PCR bias was computationally corrected using synthetic template baselines, reads within Hamming distance 2 were collapsed, and singletons that could not be merged were discarded. By aligning reads against IMGT, V, D and J genes, CDR3 length, and insertions or deletions at six rearrangement sites were assigned. Within each subset, clonotype counts were normalized to the number of sorted cells before true diversity and Gini coefficients were calculated with the tcR R package. The overlap coefficient, calculated on TCRB nucleotide sequences, was used to quantify repertoire sharing. Out-of-frame TCRB sequences from naive cells were analyzed to stand in for the pre-selection repertoire. Entries here come from immuneACCESS through TCRdb and include only in-frame sequences with V and J called. Some clones fail to appear in such tables; in the studies checked, an unresolved V gene covers under half of the shortfall, and the cause of the remainder is unknown. D and trimming were read from the DNA, whereas the V and J calls and clone size are those reported in that table. Here the sample has 600,000 to 700,000 clones; 13% occur a single time. The ten largest clones capture about 0.02% of the sample.

As encoded in the germline V gene (reference sequence), CDR1 is GTSNPN while CDR2 is SVGIG. The germline V and J ends show losses of 1 base and 9 bases respectively, and no gene match explains 9 bases of the junction. The CDR3 measures 15 amino acids from cysteine to phenylalanine. The read is trimmed to its CDR3 DNA, 45 bases read in frame from base 1. From each donor, a single peripheral blood sample of approximately 120 mL on average was drawn into heparinised tubes. Using a panel that included CD45RO, CCR7, CD25, CD127, CD95 and CD27, naive, central memory, regulatory and stem cell-like memory CD4+ T cells were sorted on a BD FACSAria II. Purity was above 95% for every sorted population. PBMCs were separated immediately by Lymphoprep density gradient centrifugation and were stained directly, without being cultured. To minimize batch effects, samples were stained and sorted in pairs, one healthy donor with one patient per experiment.

This clone turned up a few times. The target of this receptor is not known. No qualities accompany the bases; no much larger clone lies one base away. General study outcomes and caveats: Because cDNA was sequenced instead of genomic DNA, activated cells with high expression could be over-represented, although the groups did not differ in activation or CD3 levels. Type 1 diabetes patients showed a moderate but significant shortening of TCRB CDR3 length in all four CD4+ subsets. At VDJ recombination sites, type 1 diabetes patients had fewer insertions and more deleted nucleotides, which implies abnormalities in thymic rearrangement. Shorter templates might be favored by PCR, yet because patient and control samples were amplified and corrected together, any such skew would affect both groups equally. Because the HLA sub-analyses included only small numbers of individuals, any influence of HLA type on TCRB rearrangement was left unresolved. The naive, central memory and regulatory TCRB repertoires appeared to resemble one another more closely among patients than among healthy donors.

The chain is encoded by TRBV30 joined to TRBJ1-6, with 7 bases aligning to TRBD1. The source material was naive CD4+ T cells from blood. The cell subset or site label, as the study defines it: true naive CD4+ T cells. This sequence originates from a man aged 18 to 30 with type 1 diabetes. The base sequence is TGTGCCTGGAGTGGAACAGGGGCGGCGAGTTCACCCCTCCACTTT. The translation is CAWSGTGAASSPLHF.